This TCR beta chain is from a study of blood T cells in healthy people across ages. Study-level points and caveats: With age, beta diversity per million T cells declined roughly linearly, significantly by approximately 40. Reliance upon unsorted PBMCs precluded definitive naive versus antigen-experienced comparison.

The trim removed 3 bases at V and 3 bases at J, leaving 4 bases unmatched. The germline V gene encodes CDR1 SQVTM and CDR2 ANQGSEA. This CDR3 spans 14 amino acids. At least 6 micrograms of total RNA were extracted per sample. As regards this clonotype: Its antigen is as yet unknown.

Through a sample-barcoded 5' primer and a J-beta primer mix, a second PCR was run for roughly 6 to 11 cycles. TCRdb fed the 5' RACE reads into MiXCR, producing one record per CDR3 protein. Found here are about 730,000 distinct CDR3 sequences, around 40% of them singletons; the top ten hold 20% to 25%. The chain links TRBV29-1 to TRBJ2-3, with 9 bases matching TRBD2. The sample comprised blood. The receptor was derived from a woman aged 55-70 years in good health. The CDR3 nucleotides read TGCAGCGTTGACGCGGGAGGGGGAACAGATACGCAGTATTTT. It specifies CSVDAGGGTDTQYF.